The 32 T cell receptor beta chains below all came from one sample that was sequenced in a study of T cell repertoires in cytomegalovirus infection (dated by TCRdb to between 2019 and 2020). TCRdb records Illumina HiSeq 1500 as the sequencer. The public reads were reanalyzed by TCRdb: fastp trimming at Q25, MiXCR alignment, in-frame beta chains only. Identical CDR3 proteins give one entry, which carries the most common genes and DNA. Here the sample has approximately 130,000 distinct CDR3 sequences; around 25% occur a single time. The leading ten clones occupy 34% of the sample. Their antigens are not known. The sample was PBMCs, sequenced either directly or after in vitro stimulation (not recorded which). These receptors came from a human donor in good health (CMV status not recorded). Some clones in this sample may be carry-over from other donors' samples.

This clonotype turned up a few times. Here the CDR3 reads CSARVDRGVGETQYF. DNA for the CDR3: TGCAGTGCTAGAGTGGACAGGGGTGTAGGGGAGACCCAGTACTTC. The rearrangement uses TRBV20-1 and TRBJ2-5, with 9 bases that match TRBD1. The CDR3 has 15 residues. Germline V gene data show CDR1 as DFQATT and CDR2 as SNEGSKA (reference sequence). J was trimmed by 5 bases and V by 1 base; bases with no gene match: 8.

This clonotype was observed at least ten times. The V call is TRBV7-2, the J call TRBJ1-5; D unresolved. The V gene's germline CDR1 is SGHTA and CDR2 FQGNSA. This CDR3 spans 14 amino acids. Between the trimmed V and J ends, which lost 1 base and 4 bases, there was a span of 8 bases. CDR3: CASSLGGANQPQHF. The DNA for the CDR3 is TGTGCCAGCAGCTTAGGCGGAGCAAATCAGCCCCAGCATTTT. The entire variable domain, with the rest obtained from reference TRBV7-2 and TRBJ1-5, is as follows: GAGVSQSPSNKVTEKGKDVELRCDPISGHTALYWYRQSLGQGLEFLIYFQGNSAPDKSGLPSDRFSAERTGGSVSTLTIQRTQQEDSAVYLCASSLGGANQPQHFGDGTRLSIL.

V gene TRBV2 combines with J gene TRBJ2-3, with TRBD2 identical over 7 bases. The CDR3 length is 14 residues. CDR1 and CDR2 from the germline V gene are SNHLY and FYNNEI. The J segment lost 3 bases and the V segment lost 10 bases, leaving 10 bases of the junction unmatched. CDR3 DNA sequence: TGTGCCACCATACGGCGGGAGATGACAGATACGCAGTATTTT. Its protein is CATIRREMTDTQYF.

This clonotype was seen at least ten times. This chain uses TRBV11-2 with TRBJ2-1; TRBD1 matches 9 bases. CDR1 is SGHAT and CDR2 is FQNNGV in the germline V gene. Trimming cost V 1 base and J 0 bases; bases outside gene matches: 10. This CDR3 is built from 19 residues. The CDR3 DNA follows: TGTGCCAGCAGCTTAGGAGGCTGGACAGGGGAATTCTCCTACAATGAGCAGTTCTTC. Protein: CASSLGGWTGEFSYNEQFF. The full variable domain, its missing parts supplied by reference TRBV11-2 and TRBJ2-1, is EAGVAQSPRYKIIEKRQSVAFWCNPISGHATLYWYQQILGQGPKLLIQFQNNGVVDDSQLPKDRFSAERLKGVDSTLKIQPAKLEDSAVYLCASSLGGWTGEFSYNEQFFGPGTRLTVL.

The genes are TRBV4-2 and TRBJ1-4, with D hard to call. Germline V gives CDR1 LGHNA, CDR2 YNFKEQ. V gave up 0 bases and J gave up 14 bases, with 19 bases separating them. The length of the CDR3 is 15 residues. The CDR3 nucleotides are TGTGCCAGCAGCCAAGATTCGTTCTCGGCTACCGGGCTGTTTTTT. Protein: CASSQDSFSATGLFF.

This clonotype has only a few counts. V and J are TRBV7-8 and TRBJ2-5, with D possibly being TRBD1 (6 bases). CDR1 and CDR2 (germline): SGHVS, FQNEAQ. This CDR3 contains 13 residues. Trimming took 5 bases from V and 4 from J, leaving 11 bases between them. This chain's CDR3 is CASSRGQTETQYF. The CDR3 coding sequence is TGTGCCAGCAGCCGGGGACAAACAGAGACCCAGTACTTC.

The sample holds a few counts of this clonotype. CDR3: CASSLGTSGVETQYF. CDR3 in DNA: TGCGCCAGCAGCTTGGGGACTAGCGGGGTAGAGACCCAGTACTTC. The chain uses TRBV5-1 and TRBJ2-5; 12 nucleotides line up with TRBD2. V trimming: 0 bases; J trimming: 4 bases; junction bases outside the gene matches: 1. Per the germline V gene, CDR1 is SGHRS and CDR2 is YFSETQ. The CDR3 loop spans 15 amino acids.

The rearrangement joins TRBV3-1 to TRBJ1-2; D is undetermined. The germline V gene encodes CDR1 LGHDT and CDR2 YNNKEL (reference sequence). This CDR3 spans 14 amino acids. V was clipped by 7 bases and J by 2 bases, with 14 bases between them. CDR3 DNA: TGTGCCAGCAACGGTGCAGGTGAAAACTATGGCTACACCTTC. Amino acids: CASNGAGENYGYTF.

The table lists this clonotype with many counts. The rearrangement uses TRBV7-2 and TRBJ1-3; D is ambiguous. Trimming shortened V by 1 base and J by 0 bases, and 10 bases separated the two germline ends. Germline loops: CDR1 SGHTA, CDR2 FQGNSA. There are 16 residues in the CDR3. CDR3 DNA sequence: TGTGCCAGCAGCTTAGACTCGGGGATCTCTGGAAACACCATATATTTT. Translation gives CASSLDSGISGNTIYF.

This clonotype has just a few counts. V gene TRBV7-9 combines with J gene TRBJ2-5; D is ambiguous. CDR1 and CDR2 from the germline V gene are SEHNR and FQNEAQ (reference sequence). The CDR3 covers 12 residues. The V end lost 5 bases, the J end lost 5 bases, and 9 bases lay between the germline ends. The CDR3 protein is CASSRVLETQYF. DNA of the CDR3: TGTGCCAGCAGCCGTGTGCTGGAGACCCAGTACTTC.

The chain links TRBV27 to TRBJ2-5; 11 bases are shared with TRBD2. The CDR3 extends over 16 amino acids. After removal of 6 bases from V and 5 bases from J, the junction contained 11 bases not matched to a gene. Germline V gene data show CDR1 as MNHEY and CDR2 as SMNVEV (reference sequence). CDR3 loop: CASRRKLLAGAETQYF. The CDR3 DNA reads as TGTGCCAGCAGGCGCAAACTACTAGCGGGAGCGGAGACCCAGTACTTC.

In its sample, this clonotype was seen many times. For the CDR3, the DNA is TGTGCCAGCAGCTTAGTAGTGTTTGAGCAGTTCTTC. The encoded protein is CASSLVVFEQFF. The genes are TRBV7-8 and TRBJ2-1, with D unclear. V lost 1 base to trimming and J lost 9 bases, with 7 bases between them. The germline V gene encodes CDR1 SGHVS and CDR2 FQNEAQ. CDR3 length: 12 amino acids. The full variable domain, in which reference TRBV7-8 and TRBJ2-1 provide the parts outside the CDR3, is GAGVSQSPRYKVAKRGQDVALRCDPISGHVSLFWYQQALGQGPEFLTYFQNEAQLDKSGLPSDRFFAERPEGSVSTLKIQRTQQEDSAVYLCASSLVVFEQFFGPGTRLTVL.

This clonotype was detected only a few times. The chain's CDR3 is CASSQGSSSPYNEQFF. The CDR3 nucleotides read TGTGCCAGCAGCCAGGGCTCTAGTTCACCCTACAATGAGCAGTTCTTC. The chain joins TRBV3-1 to TRBJ2-1; D remains unclear. CDR3 length: 16 residues. V was shortened by 3 bases and J by 2 bases, with 14 bases between the two germline ends. Germline V gene data show CDR1 as LGHDT and CDR2 as YNNKEL (reference sequence).

This clonotype was recorded many times. V and J are TRBV7-2 and TRBJ2-3, with TRBD2 matching over 7 bases. Germline assignment: CDR1 SGHTA and CDR2 FQGNSA. This CDR3 is 13 amino acids long. V was pared by 3 bases and J by 9 bases, with 6 bases of the junction left unmatched. The CDR3 protein is CASSFPTSPTQYF. CDR3 bases: TGTGCCAGCAGCTTCCCGACTAGCCCCACGCAGTATTTT.

The genes are TRBV7-9 and TRBJ1-1; 8 positions agree with TRBD1. CDR1 is SEHNR and CDR2 is FQNEAQ in the germline V gene (reference sequence). The CDR3 length is 15 residues. The V segment lost 4 bases and the J segment 3 bases; nucleotides outside the gene matches: 7. The CDR3 nucleotides read TGTGCCAGCAGCTCCGGACAGGGACTAGACACTGAAGCTTTCTTT. Translating gives CASSSGQGLDTEAFF.

The rearrangement links TRBV10-3 to TRBJ1-4; 7 bases are shared with TRBD1. Germline V gene data show CDR1 as ENHRY and CDR2 as SYGVKD. The CDR3 length is 15 residues. Germline trimming cut 10 bases from V and 2 bases from J; bases unmatched to any gene: 10. CDR3 amino acids: CATARGSGTNEKLFF. CDR3 in DNA: TGTGCCACAGCCAGGGGGTCGGGGACTAATGAAAAACTGTTTTTT.

The chain carries TRBV7-9 and TRBJ1-2; 11 bases map to TRBD1. This CDR3 has 13 amino acids. The germline gives CDR1 SEHNR, CDR2 FQNEAQ (reference sequence). Trimming removed 6 bases from V and 8 bases from J; junction bases left unmatched: 5. CDR3 in DNA: TGTGCCAGCAGGACGGACAGGGGGCGCGGCTACACCTTC. As protein: CASRTDRGRGYTF.

The table lists this clonotype with many counts. V and J are TRBV11-2 and TRBJ2-1, with 11 positions matching TRBD2. Germline values: CDR1 SGHAT, CDR2 FQNNGV. V lost 5 bases and J lost 1; bases outside the gene matches: 4. The CDR3 has 16 amino acids. The CDR3, as DNA: TGTGCCAGCAGCCCGCGGACTAGCGGGTCCTACAATGAGCAGTTCTTC. Translated, it gives CASSPRTSGSYNEQFF.

This clonotype was seen a handful of times. The genes are TRBV7-6 and TRBJ2-1; 7 bases are shared with TRBD1. J gave up 6 bases and V 5 bases, and 4 bases lay outside the gene matches. CDR1 and CDR2 (germline): SGHVS, FNYEAQ. The CDR3 runs 13 residues. The CDR3 DNA reads as TGTGCCAGCAGCCCCACAGGGGTCAATGAGCAGTTCTTC. Protein product: CASSPTGVNEQFF.

The rearrangement uses TRBV19 and TRBJ1-1, with 9 bases aligning to TRBD1. Germline lookup yields CDR1 LNHDA and CDR2 SQIVND (reference sequence). The trim removed 5 bases at V and 2 bases at J, leaving 6 bases unmatched. The CDR3 length is 15 residues. CDR3 DNA: TGTGCCAGTAGTCCGGGACAGGGCATAAACACTGAAGCTTTCTTT. Its translation is CASSPGQGINTEAFF.

There are many counts of this clonotype. The chain uses TRBV5-5 and TRBJ2-3; 7 positions agree with TRBD1. V lost 3 bases and J lost 2; bases outside the gene matches: 9. Germline assignment: CDR1 SGHKS and CDR2 YYEKEE (reference sequence). CDR3 length: 16 residues. The CDR3 DNA reads as TGTGCCAGCAGCTCCCGACAGGGAATTACCACAGATACGCAGTATTTT. It codes for CASSSRQGITTDTQYF.

This clonotype was counted at least ten times. The rearrangement joins TRBV6-5 to TRBJ2-7; 7 nucleotides agree with TRBD2. From germline, CDR1 is MNHEY and CDR2 SVGAGI. CDR3 length: 19 amino acids. V shed 2 bases, J shed 1 base, and the junction held 17 bases outside the gene matches. DNA of the CDR3: TGTGCCAGCAGTTACAGTAGAGGGTCGGGAGGAAGGAGGTCCTACGAGCAGTACTTC. Amino acids: CASSYSRGSGGRRSYEQYF.

This clonotype was found many times. This sequence joins TRBV7-8 and TRBJ2-5; D is unclear. Deletions cut 5 bases from V and 7 bases from J, with 17 bases between. The CDR3 has 14 amino acids. CDR1 and CDR2 (germline): SGHVS, FQNEAQ. In nucleotides, the CDR3 is TGTGCCAGCAGCCTGGATCTGGCGGTGCGGACCCAGTACTTC. Translation gives CASSLDLAVRTQYF. The full variable domain, its missing parts supplied by reference TRBV7-8 and TRBJ2-5, is GAGVSQSPRYKVAKRGQDVALRCDPISGHVSLFWYQQALGQGPEFLTYFQNEAQLDKSGLPSDRFFAERPEGSVSTLKIQRTQQEDSAVYLCASSLDLAVRTQYFGPGTRLLVL.

This clonotype was recorded at least ten times. The genes are TRBV6-5 and TRBJ1-2; TRBD1 aligns across 8 bases. The CDR3 is 17 residues long. Unmatched junction bases numbered 10, after V lost 0 bases and J lost 4 bases. Per the germline V gene, CDR1 is MNHEY and CDR2 is SVGAGI. This CDR3 is CASSYSTVRTGTYGYTF. CDR3 coding DNA: TGTGCCAGCAGTTACTCGACTGTTAGGACAGGGACCTATGGCTACACCTTC.

This clonotype was seen only a few times. The J gene is TRBJ1-1, the V gene TRBV5-6; D unresolved. The V gene lost 3 bases and the J gene lost 3 bases, with 6 bases spanning the gap. This CDR3 is 12 amino acids long. Germline values: CDR1 SGHDT, CDR2 YYEEEE. CDR3 region: CASSSRHTEAFF. CDR3 bases: TGTGCCAGCAGCTCACGGCACACTGAAGCTTTCTTT.

This rearrangement joins TRBV7-2 to TRBJ1-2; D gene unclear. The CDR3 contains 15 residues. The germline V and J ends were trimmed by 1 base and 1 base, with 10 bases remaining between them. CDR1 SGHTA and CDR2 FQGNSA come from the germline V gene. The CDR3 spells CASSLGGQINYGYTF. CDR3 DNA sequence: TGTGCCAGCAGCTTAGGGGGTCAGATTAACTATGGCTACACCTTC.

This clonotype was observed once. The chain is built from TRBV19 and TRBJ1-1; maybe TRBD1 (6 bases). Deletions cut 7 bases from V and 2 bases from J, with 11 bases between. CDR1 LNHDA and CDR2 SQIVND come from the germline V gene (reference sequence). The CDR3 contains 13 residues. The CDR3 DNA sequence: TGTGCCAGTAAGGGGGAAACCAACACTGAAGCTTTCTTT. As protein: CASKGETNTEAFF.

This clonotype has a handful of counts. The V and J genes are TRBV7-9 and TRBJ2-7, with D possibly being TRBD1 (6 bases). The CDR3 covers 14 residues. V shed 2 bases and J shed 5 bases, with 13 bases lying between them. Germline V gene sequence: CDR1 SEHNR, CDR2 FQNEAQ (reference sequence). The CDR3: CASSLPSQGDEQYF. For the CDR3, the DNA is TGTGCCAGCAGCTTACCGTCACAGGGTGACGAGCAGTACTTC.

The genes are TRBV7-6 and TRBJ2-3, with TRBD2 identical over 8 bases. The CDR3 covers 15 residues. The V gene end was trimmed by 6 bases and the J gene end by 9 bases; junction bases not matched to a gene: 14. Germline V gene sequence: CDR1 SGHVS, CDR2 FNYEAQ. Here the CDR3 DNA reads TGTGCCAGCAGTACCAGCGGGAGCAAAGCCCAGACGCAGTATTTT. It specifies CASSTSGSKAQTQYF.

This clonotype was observed many times. V and J are TRBV7-2 and TRBJ2-7; D remains unclear. The V gene's germline CDR1 is SGHTA and CDR2 FQGNSA. CDR3 length equals 15 residues. V shed 0 bases and J shed 0 bases, with 9 bases lying between them. CDR3 DNA sequence: TGTGCCAGCAGCTTAGCGACGGGCAGCTCCTACGAGCAGTACTTC. Translation gives CASSLATGSSYEQYF.

This clonotype was observed a handful of times. The V call is TRBV12-3 or TRBV12-4, the J call TRBJ2-7; 12 bases map to TRBD2. The CDR3 is made up of 14 amino acids. With V trimmed by 4 bases and J by 7 bases, 5 bases remained unmatched. CDR3 in amino acids: CASSSSGRAGEQYF. The CDR3 region has the DNA TGTGCCAGCAGTTCTAGCGGGAGGGCGGGGGAGCAGTACTTC.

The chain carries TRBV20-1 and TRBJ1-2; 12 positions agree with TRBD1. Germline V gives CDR1 DFQATT, CDR2 SNEGSKA (reference sequence). The J segment lost 4 bases and the V segment lost 5 bases, leaving 5 bases of the junction unmatched. The CDR3 loop spans 14 amino acids. The CDR3 sequence: CSAPLGQGAYGYTF. As DNA, the CDR3 is TGCAGTGCTCCCCTGGGACAGGGGGCCTATGGCTACACCTTC.